A selection of T cell receptor beta chains follows, all from one sample in a study of OX40 agonist ivuxolimab in advanced cancers. Produced via immunoSEQ multiplex PCR; TCRdb's table is partial and in-frame only. Of tens of thousands of clones listed, 75% to 85% are singletons. The sequencing used CD4+ or CD8+ T cells sorted from blood, collected in a trial of the OX40 agonist ivuxolimab. Receptors originate from an adult with an advanced solid tumor such as melanoma, head and neck, liver or kidney cancer. Each CDR3 is given with its conserved first and last residue. A D gene is named only where the DNA matches it firmly. Clone size is not always given. Where it is, it says once, few, many or a class for expanded clones.

clone_size	v_call	d_call	j_call	cdr3_nt	cdr3_aa
once	TRBV4-1	.	TRBJ2-2	TGCGCCAGCAGCCAAGATGTGACGGGACAGAACACCGGGGAGCTGTTTTTT	CASSQDVTGQNTGELFF
.	TRBV5-1	.	TRBJ1-5	TGCGCCAGCAGCGAGGACTGGAATCAGCCCCAGCATTTT	CASSEDWNQPQHF
.	TRBV5-1	.	TRBJ1-3	TGCGCCAGCAGCTTGGCTCCCCAGGGACGCTCTGGAAACACCATATATTTT	CASSLAPQGRSGNTIYF
.	TRBV27	.	TRBJ1-5	TGTGCCAGCAGGAGGGAGGAGGTCGGGCAGGCCTTCAATCAGCCCCAGCATTTT	CASRREEVGQAFNQPQHF
.	TRBV5-4	.	TRBJ2-7	TGTGCCAGCAGCTACGGGCGGCACGAGCAGTACTTC	CASSYGRHEQYF
.	TRBV28	.	TRBJ1-2	TGTGCCAGCAGTTTTAGGGTACCTAGGAACGGCTACACCTTC	CASSFRVPRNGYTF
.	TRBV18	TRBD2	TRBJ2-5	TGTGCCAGCTCATGGACTAGACAAGAGACCCAGTACTTC	CASSWTRQETQYF
.	TRBV18	.	TRBJ2-6	TGTGCCAGCTCACCTATCCGGACCGGGGCCAACGTCCTGACTTTC	CASSPIRTGANVLTF
.	TRBV7-9	.	TRBJ1-1	TGTGCCAGCAGGGGGTCGGTGTCGGGGACCACTGAAGCTTTCTTT	CASRGSVSGTTEAFF
once	TRBV19	.	TRBJ1-2	TGTGCCAGTAGTATTCGGGGGCAGCCTGGCTACACCTTC	CASSIRGQPGYTF
once	TRBV19	.	TRBJ2-1	TGTGCCACTTCCCCCCGCGCCACTGACAATGAGCAGTTCTTC	CATSPRATDNEQFF
.	TRBV28	.	TRBJ1-1	TGTGCCAGCAGCTTCGACCCGGCCAAGGGGAACACTGAAGCTTTCTTT	CASSFDPAKGNTEAFF
.	TRBV14	.	TRBJ2-4	TGTGCCAGCAGCCAAGGGGCGGGTAACATTCAGTACTTC	CASSQGAGNIQYF
.	TRBV4-3	TRBD1	TRBJ2-7	TGCGCCAGCAGCCGAGGGTGGACAGGGGCAAACGAGCAGTACTTC	CASSRGWTGANEQYF
few	TRBV5-8	.	TRBJ1-1	TGTGCCCGAAGAGGGGAATCCACTGAAGCTTTCTTT	CARRGESTEAFF
.	TRBV6-5	.	TRBJ1-2	TGTGCCAGCAGTTACGCCCAGGGAGGTCGGGGCTACACCTTC	CASSYAQGGRGYTF
.	TRBV9	TRBD1	TRBJ2-3	TGTGCCAGCAGCACCTTACGACAGGGGACAGATACGCAGTATTTT	CASSTLRQGTDTQYF
.	TRBV15	.	TRBJ2-1	TGTGCCACCAGCAGAGATCTCCGGCGCCACAGCTCCTACAATGAGCAGTTCTTC	CATSRDLRRHSSYNEQFF
once	TRBV7-3	TRBD1	TRBJ1-1	TGTGCCAGCAGCGTGTCACGCTGGGACAGAGGGGAAGAAGCTTTCTTT	CASSVSRWDRGEEAFF
.	TRBV29-1	.	TRBJ1-2	TGCAGCGTTGAAGGACTTGGCAAGTATGGCTACACCTTC	CSVEGLGKYGYTF
.	TRBV19	.	TRBJ1-5	TGTGCCAGCGGTTTTCCCCTCTTGGGCCAGCCCCAGCATTTT	CASGFPLLGQPQHF
.	TRBV28	.	TRBJ2-6	TGTGCCAGCAGTTTATATGGGAAGGGGACTGGGGCCAACGTCCTGACTTTC	CASSLYGKGTGANVLTF
many	TRBV7-2	.	TRBJ1-1	TGTGCCAGCAGCTTAGGTGCCTCTGAAGCTTTCTTT	CASSLGASEAFF
few	TRBV6-6	.	TRBJ1-1	TGTGCCAGCAGTTACGTGGCAGGGGCTGAAGCTTTCTTT	CASSYVAGAEAFF
.	TRBV4-3	TRBD1	TRBJ2-4	TGCGCCAGCAGCCTCGCCGGGACAGGGAAGAACATTCAGTACTTC	CASSLAGTGKNIQYF
.	TRBV21-1	.	TRBJ2-7	TGTGCCAGCAGTCCTTGTCCAGGGGGCAAATCCTACGAGCAGTACTTC	CASSPCPGGKSYEQYF
.	TRBV20-1	.	TRBJ2-7	TGCAGTGCTGGCGAGCTGGGCGAGCAGTACTTC	CSAGELGEQYF
.	TRBV7-9	.	TRBJ2-5	TGTGCCAGCAGCTGGCCCAAAGAGACCCAGTACTTC	CASSWPKETQYF
once	TRBV4-3	TRBD1	TRBJ2-5	TGCGCCAGCAGCCAAGATAGGGACAGGGGGCTGGTGACCCAGTACTTC	CASSQDRDRGLVTQYF
.	TRBV18	.	TRBJ2-1	TGTGCCAGCTCACCACCGGAGCGGAGCTCCTACAATGAGCAGTTCTTC	CASSPPERSSYNEQFF
once	TRBV6-4	TRBD2	TRBJ2-5	TGTGCCAGCAGTGCTGCGGGGGGTGGGACCCAGTACTTC	CASSAAGGGTQYF
.	TRBV11-2	TRBD1	TRBJ2-4	TGTGCCAGCAGCTTAGCCATAGGGGGCCATGGGGCCAAAAACATTCAGTACTTC	CASSLAIGGHGAKNIQYF
.	TRBV29-1	.	TRBJ1-1	TGCAGCGTTGGTCCAGAGAACACTGAAGCTTTCTTT	CSVGPENTEAFF
few	TRBV5-8	TRBD2	TRBJ2-3	TGTGCCAGCAGCCCAGGTGGGAGGGTGCGCACAGATACGCAGTATTTT	CASSPGGRVRTDTQYF
.	TRBV18	.	TRBJ1-3	TGTGCCAGCTCAGGCTGGGATGGAGGAAACACCATATATTTT	CASSGWDGGNTIYF
once	TRBV18	TRBD1	TRBJ2-2	TGTGCCAGCTCACCACTGCTTACAGGGGGCTCCGGGGAGCTGTTTTTT	CASSPLLTGGSGELFF
.	TRBV14	TRBD1	TRBJ2-7	TGTGCCAGCAGCGGGGGCGGCTTAGGGGCAGGGGGAAACTACGAGCAGTACTTC	CASSGGGLGAGGNYEQYF
.	TRBV27	TRBD1	TRBJ1-6	TGTGCCAGCAGTCCCTTCCGGGACAGGGGAGCACCCCTCCACTTT	CASSPFRDRGAPLHF
.	TRBV5-5	.	TRBJ1-5	TGTGCCAGCAGCCCCCGAGACAATCAGCCCCAGCATTTT	CASSPRDNQPQHF
once	TRBV2	.	TRBJ2-3	TGTGCCAGCAGTGAAGCAGGTCTAGTTGATACGCAGTATTTT	CASSEAGLVDTQYF
.	TRBV2	.	TRBJ2-7	TGTGCCAGCAGGGGGGTAGGGGCCTACGAGCAGTACTTC	CASRGVGAYEQYF
.	TRBV11-2	TRBD1	TRBJ1-4	TGTGCCAGCAGCTTCACAGGGGGTGGTGAAAAACTGTTTTTT	CASSFTGGGEKLFF
.	TRBV28	.	TRBJ1-4	TGTGCCAGCAGTTTACCCGGAAAACTGTTTTTT	CASSLPGKLFF
once	TRBV20-1	.	TRBJ2-1	TGCAGTGAGAGCGGATACAATGAGCAGTTCTTC	CSESGYNEQFF
.	TRBV5-1	TRBD1	TRBJ1-4	TGCGCCAGCAACCGACAGGGGGGGCCTAATGAAAAACTGTTTTTT	CASNRQGGPNEKLFF
.	TRBV2	.	TRBJ2-3	TGTGCCAACGGACCTCCCCAATATGCGCAGTATTTT	CANGPPQYAQYF
.	TRBV7-2	TRBD1	TRBJ1-1	TGTGCCAGCAGCTCGACAGGGCCTGTGCACACTGAAGCTTTCTTT	CASSSTGPVHTEAFF
.	TRBV11-3	TRBD2	TRBJ2-5	TGTGCCAGCAGCTTGGGGACTAGCGGGGGGAAGACCCAGTACTTC	CASSLGTSGGKTQYF
.	TRBV27	.	TRBJ1-2	TGTGCCAGCAGCCGGGACCCCTCTAACTATGGCTACACCTTC	CASSRDPSNYGYTF
.	TRBV11-2	TRBD1	TRBJ2-4	TGTGCCAGCAGCCTAGGGGACAGGGGGCCAAAAAACATTCAGTACTTC	CASSLGDRGPKNIQYF
.	TRBV28	.	TRBJ2-1	TGTGCCAGCAGTTTAATCGGGGAGCAGTTCTTC	CASSLIGEQFF
.	TRBV5-1	TRBD2	TRBJ2-1	TGCGCCAGCAGCCGAGGGACTAGCGGGGGTCATGAGCAGTTCTTC	CASSRGTSGGHEQFF
.	TRBV5-1	TRBD1	TRBJ2-7	TGCGCCAGCAGCTTTCGGGGGACAGGGGGCGCTTATAACGACGAGCAGTACTTC	CASSFRGTGGAYNDEQYF
.	TRBV19	.	TRBJ2-2	TGTGCCAGTAGTACGCAAGGAACCGGGGAGCTGTTTTTT	CASSTQGTGELFF
.	TRBV5-4	TRBD1	TRBJ1-6	TGTGCCAGCAGCTTGAGCGTTTCGACAGGGAACAATTCACCCCTCCACTTT	CASSLSVSTGNNSPLHF
.	TRBV19	.	TRBJ2-3	TGTGCCAGTAGGGGAGTTGCAGATACGCAGTATTTT	CASRGVADTQYF
.	TRBV14	.	TRBJ1-1	TGTGCCAGCAGCCAAGAGAGGGGCCTGAACACTGAAGCTTTCTTT	CASSQERGLNTEAFF
.	TRBV6-5	.	TRBJ1-4	TGTGCCAGCAGCTTAACAACAACTAATGAAAAACTGTTTTTT	CASSLTTTNEKLFF
few	TRBV29-1	.	TRBJ2-3	TGCAGCGTTAACCCTAGGACCCCAGATACGCAGTATTTT	CSVNPRTPDTQYF